Listed below are T cell receptor beta chains from one sample, sequenced in a study of CD8 T cells in ankylosing spondylitis. From the 5' RACE reads, TCRdb called clonotypes with MiXCR, one entry per CDR3 protein. The table records more than 650,000 distinct CDR3 sequences, approximately 12% of them present only once. The sample comprised blood, either unsorted or a sorted T cell fraction (not recorded which). These receptors all come from a male donor with ankylosing spondylitis. Both conserved end residues are part of each CDR3. A D gene is named only where the DNA matches it firmly. Clone size is not always given. Where it is, it says once, few, many or a class for expanded clones.

j_call	d_call	clone_size	v_call	cdr3_aa	cdr3_nt
TRBJ1-4	-	many	TRBV20-1	CSARDPRTDEKLFF	TGCAGTGCTAGAGATCCCCGCACTGATGAAAAACTGTTTTTT
TRBJ2-7	-	-	TRBV7-2	CASSLTDINYEQYF	TGTGCCAGCAGCTTAACGGACATAAACTACGAGCAGTACTTC
TRBJ1-1	-	few	TRBV10-2	CASSVAGGAFF	TGCGCCAGCAGTGTGGCCGGGGGGGCTTTCTTT
TRBJ1-1	-	many	TRBV5-6	CASRRQGNTEAFF	TGTGCCAGCAGGAGACAAGGAAACACTGAAGCTTTCTTT
TRBJ2-7	-	many	TRBV20-1	CSAGGRPYEQYF	TGCAGTGCTGGGGGAAGGCCCTACGAGCAGTACTTC
TRBJ1-3	-	-	TRBV7-9	CASSSGWGRAIYF	TGTGCCAGCAGCTCAGGTTGGGGCCGCGCCATATATTTT
TRBJ2-2	TRBD2	-	TRBV29-1	CSVAQREGSSYTGELFF	TGCAGCGTTGCGCAGCGGGAGGGCTCTTCTTACACCGGGGAGCTGTTTTTT
TRBJ2-1	-	few	TRBV4-3	CASSQEFQRAYNEQFF	TGCGCCAGCAGCCAAGAATTCCAACGGGCCTACAATGAGCAGTTCTTC
TRBJ2-1	-	-	TRBV5-1	CASSLGVPYNEQFF	TGCGCCAGCAGCTTGGGGGTACCCTACAATGAGCAGTTCTTC
TRBJ2-1	TRBD1	-	TRBV2	CASSLGQGGTYEQFF	TGTGCCAGCAGCCTGGGACAGGGTGGTACGTATGAGCAGTTCTTC
TRBJ1-2	-	many	TRBV5-1	CASSLVRFAGYTF	TGCGCCAGCAGCTTGGTTCGGTTCGCTGGCTATACCTTC
TRBJ2-2	-	-	TRBV10-3	CAGRRNTGELFF	TGTGCGGGCCGGAGGAACACCGGGGAGCTGTTTTTT